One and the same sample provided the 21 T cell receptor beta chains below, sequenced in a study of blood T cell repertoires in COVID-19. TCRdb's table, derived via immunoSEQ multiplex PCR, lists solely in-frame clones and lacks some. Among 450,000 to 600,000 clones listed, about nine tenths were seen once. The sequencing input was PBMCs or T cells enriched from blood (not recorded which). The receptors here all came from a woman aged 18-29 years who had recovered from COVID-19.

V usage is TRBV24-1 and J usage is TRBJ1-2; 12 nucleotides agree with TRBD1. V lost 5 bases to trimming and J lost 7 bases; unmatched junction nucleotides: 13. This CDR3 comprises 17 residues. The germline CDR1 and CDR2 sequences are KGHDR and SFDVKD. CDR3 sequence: CATSAAPGTGGKSGYTF. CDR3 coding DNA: TGTGCCACCAGTGCCGCCCCCGGGACAGGGGGCAAAAGTGGCTACACCTTC.

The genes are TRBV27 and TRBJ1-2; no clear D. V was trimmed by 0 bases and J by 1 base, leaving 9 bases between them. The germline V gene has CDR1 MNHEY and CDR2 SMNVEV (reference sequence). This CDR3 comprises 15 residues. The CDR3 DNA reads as TGTGCCAGCAGTTTATCGGCGGGGATTAACTATGGCTACACCTTC. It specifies CASSLSAGINYGYTF.

The chain's CDR3 is CASSLVSNSPLHF. Written as DNA, the CDR3 is TGTGCCAGCAGCTTAGTCAGTAATTCACCCCTCCACTTT. This rearrangement joins TRBV7-3 to TRBJ1-6; D call uncertain. Trimming took 2 bases from V and 6 from J, leaving 5 bases between them. The CDR3 has 13 residues. Per the germline V gene, CDR1 is SGHTA and CDR2 is FQGTGA.

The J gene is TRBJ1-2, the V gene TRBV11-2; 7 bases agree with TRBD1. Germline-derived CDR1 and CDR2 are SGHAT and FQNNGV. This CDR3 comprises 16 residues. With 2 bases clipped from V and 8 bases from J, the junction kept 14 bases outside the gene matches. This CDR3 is CASSLLRGQGEEGYTF. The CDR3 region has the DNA TGTGCCAGCAGCTTATTGAGGGGGCAAGGGGAGGAAGGCTACACCTTC.

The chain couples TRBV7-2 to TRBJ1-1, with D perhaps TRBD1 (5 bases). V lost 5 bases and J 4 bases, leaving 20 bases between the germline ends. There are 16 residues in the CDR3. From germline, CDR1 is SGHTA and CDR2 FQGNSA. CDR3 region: CASSPRFGGLSTEAFF. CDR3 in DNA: TGTGCCAGCAGCCCTCGGTTCGGGGGTTTGAGCACTGAAGCTTTCTTT.

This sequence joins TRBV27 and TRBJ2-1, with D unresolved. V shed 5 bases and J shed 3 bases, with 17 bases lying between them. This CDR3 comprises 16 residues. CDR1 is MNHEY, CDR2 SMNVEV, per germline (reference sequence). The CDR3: CASSPRHDSYYNEQFF. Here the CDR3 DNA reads TGTGCCAGCAGTCCGCGGCACGACTCCTACTACAATGAGCAGTTCTTC.

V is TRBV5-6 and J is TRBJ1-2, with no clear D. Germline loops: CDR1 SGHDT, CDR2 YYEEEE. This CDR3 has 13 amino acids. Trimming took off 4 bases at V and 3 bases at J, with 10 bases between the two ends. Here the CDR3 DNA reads TGTGCCAGCAGCATAGACACAGACTATGGCTACACCTTC. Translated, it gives CASSIDTDYGYTF.

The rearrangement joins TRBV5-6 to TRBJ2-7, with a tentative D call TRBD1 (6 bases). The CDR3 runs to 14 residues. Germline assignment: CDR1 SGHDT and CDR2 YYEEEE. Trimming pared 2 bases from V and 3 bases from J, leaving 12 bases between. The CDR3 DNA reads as TGTGCCAGCAGCTTCGGGCAGGGGTACTACGAGCAGTACTTC. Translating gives CASSFGQGYYEQYF.

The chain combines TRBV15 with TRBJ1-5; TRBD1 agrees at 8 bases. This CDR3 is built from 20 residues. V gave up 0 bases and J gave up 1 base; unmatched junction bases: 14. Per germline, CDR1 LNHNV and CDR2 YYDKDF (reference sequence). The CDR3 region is CATSRDWSPTRGRSNQPQHF. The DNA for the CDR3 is TGTGCCACCAGCAGAGATTGGTCCCCCACCAGGGGGCGAAGCAATCAGCCCCAGCATTTT.

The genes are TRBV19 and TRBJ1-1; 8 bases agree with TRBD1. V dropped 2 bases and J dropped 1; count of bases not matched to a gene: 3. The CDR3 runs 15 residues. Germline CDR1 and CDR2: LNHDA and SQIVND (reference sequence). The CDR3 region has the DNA TGTGCCAGTAGTATACAGGGGGCTTGGAACACTGAAGCTTTCTTT. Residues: CASSIQGAWNTEAFF. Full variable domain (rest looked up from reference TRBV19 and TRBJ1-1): DGGITQSPKYLFRKEGQNVTLSCEQNLNHDAMYWYRQDPGQGLRLIYYSQIVNDFQKGDIAEGYSVSREKKESFPLTVTSAQKNPTAFYLCASSIQGAWNTEAFFGQGTRLTVV.

The CDR3 nucleotides read TGTGCCAGCAGCCTGGGACTGCGTCAAGAGACCCAGTACTTC. It is translated as CASSLGLRQETQYF. The V call is TRBV5-6, the J call TRBJ2-5; D might be TRBD2 (6 bases). The CDR3 runs to 14 residues. Per germline, CDR1 SGHDT and CDR2 YYEEEE. Trimming removed 4 bases from V and 2 bases from J, with 12 bases in between.

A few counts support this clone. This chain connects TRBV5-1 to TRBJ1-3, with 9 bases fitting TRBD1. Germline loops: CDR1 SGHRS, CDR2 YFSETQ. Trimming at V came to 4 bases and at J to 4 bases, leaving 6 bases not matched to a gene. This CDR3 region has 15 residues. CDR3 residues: CASSPDRGSGNTIYF. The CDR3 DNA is TGCGCCAGCAGCCCCGACAGGGGGTCGGGAAACACCATATATTTT.

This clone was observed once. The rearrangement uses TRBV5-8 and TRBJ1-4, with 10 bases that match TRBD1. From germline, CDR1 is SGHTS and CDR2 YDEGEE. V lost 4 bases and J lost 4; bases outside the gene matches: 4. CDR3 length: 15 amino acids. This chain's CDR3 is CASSLRTGGNEKLFF. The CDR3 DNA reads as TGTGCCAGCAGCCTGAGGACAGGGGGTAATGAAAAACTGTTTTTT.

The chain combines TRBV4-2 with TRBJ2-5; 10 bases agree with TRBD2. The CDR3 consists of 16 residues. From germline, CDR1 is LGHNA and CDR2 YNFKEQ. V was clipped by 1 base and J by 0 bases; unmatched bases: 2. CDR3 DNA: TGTGCCAGCAGCCAAGCCAGCGGGGGGGACCAAGAGACCCAGTACTTC. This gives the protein CASSQASGGDQETQYF.

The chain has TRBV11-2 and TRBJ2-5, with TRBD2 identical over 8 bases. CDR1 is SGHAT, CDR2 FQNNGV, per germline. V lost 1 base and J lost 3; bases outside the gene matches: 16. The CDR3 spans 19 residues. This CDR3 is CASSLVLRRGVGVEETQYF. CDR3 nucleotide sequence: TGTGCCAGCAGCTTAGTACTCCGGCGGGGGGTGGGTGTAGAAGAGACCCAGTACTTC.

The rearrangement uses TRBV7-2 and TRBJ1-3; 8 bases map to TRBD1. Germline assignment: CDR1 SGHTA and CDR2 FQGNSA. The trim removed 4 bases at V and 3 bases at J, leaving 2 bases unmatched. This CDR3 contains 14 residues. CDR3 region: CASSSDRVGNTIYF. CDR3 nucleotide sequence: TGTGCCAGCAGCTCGGACAGGGTTGGAAACACCATATATTTT. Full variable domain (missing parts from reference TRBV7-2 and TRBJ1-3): GAGVSQSPSNKVTEKGKDVELRCDPISGHTALYWYRQSLGQGLEFLIYFQGNSAPDKSGLPSDRFSAERTGGSVSTLTIQRTQQEDSAVYLCASSSDRVGNTIYFGEGSWLTVV.

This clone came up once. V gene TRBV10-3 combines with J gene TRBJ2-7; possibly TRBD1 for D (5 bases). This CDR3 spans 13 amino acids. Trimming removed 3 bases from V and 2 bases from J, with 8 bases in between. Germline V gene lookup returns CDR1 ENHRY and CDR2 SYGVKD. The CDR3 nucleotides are TGTGCCATCAGTGAAGGGGCTGCCTACGAGCAGTACTTC. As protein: CAISEGAAYEQYF.

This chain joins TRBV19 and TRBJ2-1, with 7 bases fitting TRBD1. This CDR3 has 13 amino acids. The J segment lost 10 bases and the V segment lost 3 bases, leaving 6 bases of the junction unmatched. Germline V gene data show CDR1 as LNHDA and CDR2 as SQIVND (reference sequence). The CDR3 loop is CASSMTGSEEQFF. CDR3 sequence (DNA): TGTGCCAGTAGTATGACAGGGTCAGAAGAGCAGTTCTTC. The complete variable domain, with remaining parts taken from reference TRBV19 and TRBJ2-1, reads DGGITQSPKYLFRKEGQNVTLSCEQNLNHDAMYWYRQDPGQGLRLIYYSQIVNDFQKGDIAEGYSVSREKKESFPLTVTSAQKNPTAFYLCASSMTGSEEQFFGPGTRLTVL.

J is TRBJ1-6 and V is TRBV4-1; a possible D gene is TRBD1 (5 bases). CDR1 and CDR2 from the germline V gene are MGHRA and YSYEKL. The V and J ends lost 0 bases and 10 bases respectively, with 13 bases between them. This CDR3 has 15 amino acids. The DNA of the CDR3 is TGCGCCAGCAGCCAAGATAGGCAGGGAGGGTCACCCCTCCACTTT. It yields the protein CASSQDRQGGSPLHF.

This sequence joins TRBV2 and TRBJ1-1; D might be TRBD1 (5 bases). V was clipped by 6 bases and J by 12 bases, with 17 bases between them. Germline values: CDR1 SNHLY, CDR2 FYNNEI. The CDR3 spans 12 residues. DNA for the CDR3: TGTGCCAGCAGCCTCTCGGGGGGGGGAACTTTCTTT. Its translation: CASSLSGGGTFF. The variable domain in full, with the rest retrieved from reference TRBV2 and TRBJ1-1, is EPEVTQTPSHQVTQMGQEVILRCVPISNHLYFYWYRQILGQKVEFLVSFYNNEISEKSEIFDDQFSVERPDGSNFTLKIRSTKLEDSAMYFCASSLSGGGTFFGQGTRLTVV.

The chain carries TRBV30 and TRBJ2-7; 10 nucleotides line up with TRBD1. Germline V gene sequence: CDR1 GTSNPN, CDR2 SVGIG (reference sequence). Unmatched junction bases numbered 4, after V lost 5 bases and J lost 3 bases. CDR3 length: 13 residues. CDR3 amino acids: CAWGRDRGYEQYF. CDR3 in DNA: TGTGCCTGGGGCCGGGACAGGGGCTACGAGCAGTACTTC.